Below, 21 T cell receptor beta chains from the same sample are listed, as sequenced in a study of technical replicates of blood from a few donors. Using immunoSEQ multiplex PCR, the repertoire was profiled, and TCRdb retains in-frame clones only, with some absent. The data contain about 88,000 clones, 95% of them seen just once; the ten biggest clones take up roughly 0.35%. The sample comprised T cells isolated from PBMCs. These receptors all stem from a human donor in good health.

The chain links TRBV18 to TRBJ2-3, with 9 positions matching TRBD2. The germline gives CDR1 KGHSH, CDR2 LQKENI. J gave up 2 bases and V 3 bases, and 3 bases lay outside the gene matches. The CDR3 is made up of 15 amino acids. The CDR3 spells CASSPLAGNTDTQYF. CDR3 bases: TGTGCCAGCTCACCCCTAGCGGGGAACACAGATACGCAGTATTTT.

The rearrangement links TRBV4-2 to TRBJ2-3; tentative D call: TRBD2 (6 bases). CDR1 is LGHNA, CDR2 YNFKEQ, per germline. The CDR3 loop spans 15 amino acids. V dropped 0 bases and J dropped 2 bases, with 9 bases sitting between them. The CDR3 DNA sequence: TGTGCCAGCAGCCAAGAAAGGGACTTCACAGATACGCAGTATTTT. Translated, it gives CASSQERDFTDTQYF.

The chain joins TRBV30 to TRBJ1-2; 7 nucleotides match TRBD1. CDR1 and CDR2 (germline): GTSNPN, SVGIG (reference sequence). V dropped 1 base and J dropped 8; count of bases not matched to a gene: 4. This CDR3 comprises 12 residues. CDR3 sequence: CAWSAYRGGYTF. The DNA of the CDR3 is TGTGCCTGGAGTGCGTACAGGGGAGGCTACACCTTC.

This chain links TRBV7-8 with TRBJ2-1, with 7 bases identical to TRBD2. This CDR3 comprises 16 residues. CDR1 is SGHVS and CDR2 is FQNEAQ in the germline V gene. The V gene end was trimmed by 6 bases and the J gene end by 0 bases; junction bases not matched to a gene: 8. CDR3 in amino acids: CASRDRAGSSYNEQFF. CDR3 nucleotides: TGTGCCAGCAGAGACCGAGCGGGGAGCTCCTACAATGAGCAGTTCTTC.

Only one count was recorded for this clone. This sequence joins TRBV7-2 and TRBJ2-7, with 7 bases fitting TRBD2. V was clipped by 1 base and J by 2 bases; unmatched bases: 5. The germline CDR1 and CDR2 sequences are SGHTA and FQGNSA. The CDR3 length is 15 residues. The CDR3, as DNA: TGTGCCAGCAGCTTAGGGACTAGTGGACCCTACGAGCAGTACTTC. Translation: CASSLGTSGPYEQYF.

The J gene is TRBJ2-6, the V gene TRBV7-3, with unresolved D. CDR3 length: 14 amino acids. The V end lost 5 bases, the J end lost 1 base, and 6 bases lay between the germline ends. In germline, CDR1 is SGHTA, CDR2 FQGTGA. The CDR3 nucleotides are TGTGCCAGCAGCCCCGTATCTGGGGCCAACGTCCTGACTTTC. It codes for CASSPVSGANVLTF.

This chain uses TRBV10-3 with TRBJ2-7; 7 bases are shared with TRBD1. Per the germline V gene, CDR1 is ENHRY and CDR2 is SYGVKD. With V trimmed by 10 bases and J by 6 bases, 9 bases remained unmatched. The CDR3 sequence is 12 residues long. The CDR3 sequence is CATQDRHFEQYF. In DNA, the CDR3 is TGTGCCACCCAGGACAGGCACTTCGAGCAGTACTTC.

V usage is TRBV27 and J usage is TRBJ2-7, with 7 bases fitting TRBD2. The CDR3 totals 14 residues. With V trimmed by 6 bases and J by 5 bases, 10 bases remained unmatched. Per the germline V gene, CDR1 is MNHEY and CDR2 is SMNVEV (reference sequence). Written as DNA, the CDR3 is TGTGCCAGCAGGACCGGAGCGGGAATCAACGAGCAGTACTTC. This gives the protein CASRTGAGINEQYF.

The chain is built from TRBV27 and TRBJ2-7, with 8 bases that match TRBD2. The CDR3 is 15 residues long. Germline-derived CDR1 and CDR2 are MNHEY and SMNVEV (reference sequence). J was trimmed by 3 bases and V by 6 bases; bases with no gene match: 10. As DNA, the CDR3 is TGTGCCAGCAGCCCTTATATGACTAGCGACTACGAGCAGTACTTC. Translating it yields CASSPYMTSDYEQYF.

The V call is TRBV6-5, the J call TRBJ2-7; 14 positions match TRBD2. V lost 1 base to trimming and J lost 6 bases; unmatched junction nucleotides: 2. The CDR3 is 15 amino acids. Per germline, CDR1 MNHEY and CDR2 SVGAGI. Written as DNA, the CDR3 is TGTGCCAGCAGTTACTTTGGACTAGCGGGAGGCGAGCAGTACTTC. Amino acids: CASSYFGLAGGEQYF.

This sequence joins TRBV27 and TRBJ2-3; TRBD2 matches at 9 bases. The CDR3 extends over 12 amino acids. Looked up from germline, CDR1 is MNHEY and CDR2 is SMNVEV (reference sequence). The V and J ends lost 6 bases and 12 bases, in that order; junction bases with no gene match: 7. The CDR3 reads CASSPSGLAQYF. In nucleotides, the CDR3 is TGTGCCAGCAGCCCCTCGGGACTAGCTCAGTATTTT.

The chain employs TRBV6-1 and TRBJ2-5; 7 nucleotides line up with TRBD1. The V and J ends lost 7 bases and 5 bases, in that order; junction bases with no gene match: 10. The CDR3 has 14 residues. Germline CDR1 MNHNS, CDR2 SASEGT. The CDR3 DNA sequence: TGTGCCAGCACCATACAGGGGTCGTGGGAGACCCAGTACTTC. Translating it yields CASTIQGSWETQYF.

The chain employs TRBV5-4 and TRBJ1-1; 7 bases agree with TRBD1. The CDR3 is 13 amino acids. Trimming removed 2 bases from V and 7 bases from J; junction bases left unmatched: 5. CDR1 is SGHNT and CDR2 is YYREEE in the germline V gene (reference sequence). CDR3 residues: CASSLEDRVEAFF. In nucleotides, the CDR3 is TGTGCCAGCAGCTTAGAAGACAGGGTTGAAGCTTTCTTT.

The chain uses TRBV14 and TRBJ1-2; 7 bases align to TRBD1. J was trimmed by 7 bases and V by 3 bases; bases with no gene match: 5. CDR3 length equals 13 residues. Germline V gives CDR1 SGHDN, CDR2 FVKESK. For the CDR3, the DNA is TGTGCCAGCAGCCATACGACAGGGTCTGGCTACACCTTC. As protein: CASSHTTGSGYTF.

Only one count was recorded for this clone. The chain links TRBV5-4 to TRBJ2-7, with D possibly TRBD2 on 5 matching bases. This CDR3 is 13 amino acids long. CDR1 and CDR2 (germline): SGHNT, YYREEE (reference sequence). V was pared by 4 bases and J by 6 bases, with 14 bases between. Written as DNA, the CDR3 is TGTGCCAGCAGCCGGGAAGGGCTCGGCGAGCAGTACTTC. Its translation is CASSREGLGEQYF.

The CDR3 DNA reads as TGTGCCAGCAGCTTAGGACCCAGGGAAACTAATGAAAAACTGTTTTTT. Amino acid sequence: CASSLGPRETNEKLFF. The V gene is TRBV7-2, the J gene TRBJ1-4; D is possibly TRBD1 (5 bases). The V gene lost 1 base and the J gene lost 1 base, with 10 bases spanning the gap. The CDR3 covers 16 residues. Germline lookup yields CDR1 SGHTA and CDR2 FQGNSA.

CDR3 nucleotides: TGTGCCAGCAGCCGACAGAATGAAAAACTGTTTTTT. Its protein is CASSRQNEKLFF. This chain uses TRBV11-1 with TRBJ1-4; perhaps TRBD1 as D (5 bases). Germline values: CDR1 SGHAT, CDR2 FQDESV (reference sequence). The V end was cut by 5 bases, the J end by 5 bases, with 6 bases between. The CDR3 length is 12 residues.

The V gene is TRBV5-1, the J gene TRBJ1-3; 8 bases match TRBD1. The length of the CDR3 is 17 residues. Germline V gene sequence: CDR1 SGHRS, CDR2 YFSETQ. V was pared by 0 bases and J by 6 bases, with 11 bases of the junction left unmatched. The CDR3 sequence: CASSLEAGGLFVNTIYF. DNA for the CDR3: TGCGCCAGCAGCTTGGAGGCAGGGGGCCTGTTCGTAAACACCATATATTTT.

V is TRBV6-5 and J is TRBJ2-1, with 7 bases fitting TRBD1. The CDR3 extends over 15 amino acids. J lost 0 bases, V lost 2 bases, and 1 base had no gene match. Germline lookup yields CDR1 MNHEY and CDR2 SVGAGI. The DNA for the CDR3 is TGTGCCAGCAGTTACGAGGGGGCCTCCTACAATGAGCAGTTCTTC. It encodes CASSYEGASYNEQFF.

The chain has TRBV29-1 and TRBJ2-7, with 8 nucleotides matching TRBD2. The V and J ends lost 0 bases and 2 bases, in that order; junction bases with no gene match: 6. The CDR3 length is 15 residues. Germline loops: CDR1 SQVTM, CDR2 ANQGSEA. The CDR3 sequence: CSVEDPTSGPYEQYF. CDR3 in DNA: TGCAGCGTTGAAGATCCAACTAGCGGACCCTACGAGCAGTACTTC.

CDR3 in amino acids: CASSSGLAGYNEQFF. Here the CDR3 DNA reads TGTGCCAGCAGCTCTGGACTAGCGGGATACAATGAGCAGTTCTTC. V usage is TRBV7-3 and J usage is TRBJ2-1, with 12 bases matching TRBD2. The CDR3 sequence is 15 residues long. The V gene end was trimmed by 4 bases and the J gene end by 4 bases; junction bases not matched to a gene: 2. Germline loops: CDR1 SGHTA, CDR2 FQGTGA.